Many counts were recorded for the clone carrying this T cell receptor beta chain. Antigen: not known. The cDNA came from 5'RACE, which used 10-nucleotide random UMIs. Using its own MiXCR run on the 5' RACE reads, TCRdb lists one record per CDR3 protein. This sample has 45,000 to 55,000 distinct CDR3 sequences, with 3% to 4% found just once. The data are from a study of neurological immune-mediated disorders. Overall study findings and caveats: In HTLV-1-associated myelopathy, TCR clonal expansion was greatest, and in multiple sclerosis it was least, below healthy controls. Association of the multiple sclerosis repertoire cluster with clinical or MRI features was not observed for any feature. Phylogenetic grouping put 18 of 34 multiple sclerosis patients' repertoires into one related-CDR3 cluster, a possible signature.

V shed 4 bases and J 0 bases; nucleotides not matched to a gene: 4. The CDR3 spans 16 residues. The germline CDR1 and CDR2 sequences are SGHKS and YYEKEE (reference sequence). The sequence derives from a man aged 35 to 55 with multiple sclerosis. The chain joins TRBV5-5 to TRBJ2-2; TRBD1 matches at 9 bases. The sample was PBMCs. CDR3 in DNA: TGTGCCAGCAGCACTAGGACAGGGGCGAACACCGGGGAGCTGTTTTTT. Its translation is CASSTRTGANTGELFF.